A selection of T cell receptor beta chains follows, all from one sample in a study of CD8 T cells in ankylosing spondylitis. Via MiXCR, TCRdb re-called the 5' RACE reads, giving one row per CDR3 protein. The sample consists of 350,000 to 550,000 distinct CDR3 sequences, roughly 25% of them appearing once. The specimen sequenced was blood, either unsorted or a sorted T cell fraction (not recorded which). The receptors were gathered from a male donor with ankylosing spondylitis. CDR3s include the opening cysteine and the closing phenylalanine or tryptophan. Each record gives: CDR3 length, J gene, clone size, D gene, V gene, CDR3 DNA, CDR3 protein. A D gene is named only where the DNA matches it firmly. Only part of the rows carry a size: once, few, many, or a class if the clone is expanded.

cdr3_length: 12
j_call: TRBJ2-3
clone_size: few
d_call: -
v_call: TRBV7-9
cdr3_nt: TGTGCCAGCAGGGGGTTGGGAGATACGCAGTATTTT
cdr3_aa: CASRGLGDTQYF

cdr3_length: 15
j_call: TRBJ2-1
clone_size: -
d_call: TRBD2
v_call: TRBV5-1
cdr3_nt: TGCGCCAGCAGCTTGGTGGTAGCGGGGAACAATGAGCAGTTCTTC
cdr3_aa: CASSLVVAGNNEQFF

cdr3_length: 14
j_call: TRBJ1-1
clone_size: -
d_call: -
v_call: TRBV27
cdr3_nt: TGTGCCACCCGGAGGGGGGATGGGGACACTGAAGCTTTCTTT
cdr3_aa: CATRRGDGDTEAFF

cdr3_length: 17
j_call: TRBJ1-3
clone_size: -
d_call: -
v_call: TRBV5-1
cdr3_nt: TGCGCCAGCAGCCTGATGATGTCGGGGGCGGCTGGAAACACCATATATTTT
cdr3_aa: CASSLMMSGAAGNTIYF

cdr3_length: 15
j_call: TRBJ1-1
clone_size: -
d_call: -
v_call: TRBV7-9
cdr3_nt: TGTGCCAGCAGTCCCCTAGACCCCGGGAGCACTGAAGCTTTCTTT
cdr3_aa: CASSPLDPGSTEAFF

cdr3_length: 14
j_call: TRBJ2-1
clone_size: -
d_call: TRBD2
v_call: TRBV7-2
cdr3_nt: TGTGCCAGCAGATCTAGCGGAGACTACAATGAGCAGTTCTTC
cdr3_aa: CASRSSGDYNEQFF

cdr3_length: 14
j_call: TRBJ2-7
clone_size: many
d_call: -
v_call: TRBV5-1
cdr3_nt: TGCGCCAGCAGCTCCGGTTGGCAGAACTACGAGCAGTACTTC
cdr3_aa: CASSSGWQNYEQYF

cdr3_length: 15
j_call: TRBJ2-3
clone_size: -
d_call: -
v_call: TRBV5-1
cdr3_nt: TGCGCCAGCAGCTTAGACTCCCCAGGCATAGATACGCAGTATTTT
cdr3_aa: CASSLDSPGIDTQYF

cdr3_length: 13
j_call: TRBJ1-1
clone_size: -
d_call: -
v_call: TRBV20-1
cdr3_nt: TGCAGTGCTAGACGAGGGGTGAACACTGAAGCTTTCTTT
cdr3_aa: CSARRGVNTEAFF

cdr3_length: 15
j_call: TRBJ2-3
clone_size: -
d_call: -
v_call: TRBV7-8
cdr3_nt: TGTGCCAGCAGCCAAGGCACCCCGAGCACAGATACGCAGTATTTT
cdr3_aa: CASSQGTPSTDTQYF

cdr3_length: 15
j_call: TRBJ2-2
clone_size: few
d_call: -
v_call: TRBV5-1
cdr3_nt: TGCGCCAGCAGCTTTACTCTGGGAGGCACCGGGGAGCTGTTTTTT
cdr3_aa: CASSFTLGGTGELFF

cdr3_length: 14
j_call: TRBJ2-1
clone_size: -
d_call: TRBD2
v_call: TRBV27
cdr3_nt: TGTGCCAGCTCGAGGGGACTAGCGGACAATGAGCAGTTCTTC
cdr3_aa: CASSRGLADNEQFF

cdr3_length: 15
j_call: TRBJ2-3
clone_size: few
d_call: TRBD1
v_call: TRBV29-1
cdr3_nt: TGCAGCGTTGGCCTACAGGGGGAGACCACAGATACGCAGTATTTT
cdr3_aa: CSVGLQGETTDTQYF

cdr3_length: 15
j_call: TRBJ1-5
clone_size: -
d_call: -
v_call: TRBV6-5
cdr3_nt: TGTGCCAGCAGTTCCGGGACCCAGGGTGTTGTGGCCCAGCATTTT
cdr3_aa: CASSSGTQGVVAQHF

cdr3_length: 13
j_call: TRBJ1-5
clone_size: -
d_call: -
v_call: TRBV7-8
cdr3_nt: TGTGCCAGCAGCTTAGCGTGGAATCAGCCCCAGCATTTT
cdr3_aa: CASSLAWNQPQHF

cdr3_length: 17
j_call: TRBJ2-1
clone_size: -
d_call: TRBD2
v_call: TRBV20-1
cdr3_nt: TGCAGTGCTGTGACTAGCGGGAGGAGGAGCTCCTACAATGAGCAGTTCTTC
cdr3_aa: CSAVTSGRRSSYNEQFF

cdr3_length: 15
j_call: TRBJ2-2
clone_size: -
d_call: -
v_call: TRBV9
cdr3_nt: TGTGCCAGCAGCGTAGGTAATGTAAACACCGGGGAGCTGTTTTTT
cdr3_aa: CASSVGNVNTGELFF

cdr3_length: 15
j_call: TRBJ2-3
clone_size: -
d_call: -
v_call: TRBV6-4
cdr3_nt: TGTGCCAGCAGTGACTCCCAACGTAGCACAGATACGCAGTATTTT
cdr3_aa: CASSDSQRSTDTQYF

cdr3_length: 16
j_call: TRBJ1-5
clone_size: few
d_call: TRBD1
v_call: TRBV24-1
cdr3_nt: TGTGCCACCAGTGCAAATTATGGACAGGGCAATCAGCCCCAGCATTTT
cdr3_aa: CATSANYGQGNQPQHF

cdr3_length: 15
j_call: TRBJ2-1
clone_size: -
d_call: TRBD1
v_call: TRBV6-1
cdr3_nt: TGTGCCAGCAGCAGATCGCAAGCAGGGGGCCATGAGCAGTTCTTC
cdr3_aa: CASSRSQAGGHEQFF

cdr3_length: 16
j_call: TRBJ2-2
clone_size: -
d_call: -
v_call: TRBV12-3/TRBV12-4
cdr3_nt: TGTGCCAGCAGTTTAAATGGGCCAGGGGGGACCGGGGAGCTGTTTTTT
cdr3_aa: CASSLNGPGGTGELFF

cdr3_length: 17
j_call: TRBJ2-1
clone_size: -
d_call: -
v_call: TRBV24-1
cdr3_nt: TGTGCCACCAGTGATTGGATGGATCCAGGCAATTACAATGAGCAGTTCTTC
cdr3_aa: CATSDWMDPGNYNEQFF

cdr3_length: 16
j_call: TRBJ1-1
clone_size: -
d_call: -
v_call: TRBV7-8
cdr3_nt: TGTGCCAGCAGCCCCGACAGGAACTCAATGAACACTGAAGCTTTCTTT
cdr3_aa: CASSPDRNSMNTEAFF

cdr3_length: 13
j_call: TRBJ2-1
clone_size: -
d_call: TRBD2
v_call: TRBV12-3/TRBV12-4
cdr3_nt: TGTGCCAGCAGTCCTGGACTAGTGCCGGAGCAGTTCTTC
cdr3_aa: CASSPGLVPEQFF

cdr3_length: 14
j_call: TRBJ1-1
clone_size: few
d_call: -
v_call: TRBV5-1
cdr3_nt: TGCGCCAGCAGCTTGACCAGGGGACACCCTGAAGCTTTCTTT
cdr3_aa: CASSLTRGHPEAFF

cdr3_length: 17
j_call: TRBJ1-3
clone_size: once
d_call: -
v_call: TRBV5-1
cdr3_nt: TGCGCCAGCAGCCGGTTGGATTCGAGGAGCTCTGGAAACACCATATATTTT
cdr3_aa: CASSRLDSRSSGNTIYF

cdr3_length: 13
j_call: TRBJ2-6
clone_size: -
d_call: -
v_call: TRBV7-9
cdr3_nt: TGTGCCAGCAGCTTTTTGAACCCCACTTTCCTGACTTTC
cdr3_aa: CASSFLNPTFLTF

cdr3_length: 14
j_call: TRBJ1-4
clone_size: -
d_call: -
v_call: TRBV7-9
cdr3_nt: TGTGCCAGCAGCTTAGACTCCAATAATGAAAAACTGTTTTTT
cdr3_aa: CASSLDSNNEKLFF

cdr3_length: 13
j_call: TRBJ1-1
clone_size: -
d_call: -
v_call: TRBV5-1
cdr3_nt: TGCGCCAGCAGCTTCACGGGGACGGCTGAAGCTTTCTTT
cdr3_aa: CASSFTGTAEAFF

cdr3_length: 14
j_call: TRBJ1-2
clone_size: -
d_call: TRBD1
v_call: TRBV6-5
cdr3_nt: TGTGCCAGCAGTTATGGTCAGGGGGCGCATGGCTACACCTTC
cdr3_aa: CASSYGQGAHGYTF

cdr3_length: 18
j_call: TRBJ1-4
clone_size: -
d_call: TRBD1
v_call: TRBV6-1
cdr3_nt: TGTGCCAGCAGTGAAGTCCAAGGGGGCGAGGGGACTAATGAAAAACTGTTTTTT
cdr3_aa: CASSEVQGGEGTNEKLFF